This TCR beta chain comes out of a study of regulatory T cells in long-lasting Graves disease. The time point: persistent/refractory GD, antithyroid drugs over 5 years with positive TRAb. Preparation of the TCR library used RNA extracted from PBMCs. The study, taken as a whole, reports: Persistent disease exhibited a predilection for TRBV28, TRBJ1-2 and TRBJ2-5. Less diverse TCR repertoires were seen in persistent Graves' patients than in newly diagnosed ones.

Combining iRepertoire HTBI primers with Arm-PCR of CDR3 regions, the authors built TCR beta libraries. Per the study methods: Looking across samples, the authors found some 67 TRBV and some 15 TRBJ segments. Each CDR3 protein gets one entry after TCRdb re-called the multiplex PCR reads with MiXCR. The authors' filters were not applied to this entry. The data show fewer than 400,000 distinct CDR3 sequences, less than 25% seen once. There are a few counts of this clonotype. Its target is not known. Germline-derived CDR1 and CDR2 are MDHEN and SYDVKM. CDR3 length: 14 residues. V lost 5 bases, J lost 7 bases, and 2 bases stayed unmatched.

The clonotype originates from a female donor with Graves disease. The sequencing used peripheral blood mononuclear cells (PBMCs), collected when the disease was refractory, from a patient treated with antithyroid drugs. The chain carries TRBV28 and TRBJ2-2; the match to TRBD2 covers 12 bases. The CDR3 region has the DNA TGTGCCAGCAGTGTGACTAGCGGGGGCGGGGAGCTGTTTTTT. It translates to CASSVTSGGGELFF.